Below are 18 T cell receptor beta chains sequenced from a single sample in a study of CDR3 diversity in severe acne. TCRdb processed the PCR reads anew with MiXCR; each CDR3 protein has one entry. The profile shows roughly 100,000 distinct CDR3 sequences, 45% to 60% of them singletons. Sequencing was done on a sample of blood. The receptors were gathered from a male donor with acne.

V is TRBV7-2 and J is TRBJ1-5; D possibly corresponds to TRBD1 (5 bases). The germline V and J ends were trimmed by 6 bases and 0 bases, with 9 bases remaining between them. CDR3 length: 14 residues. Germline CDR1 is SGHTA and CDR2 is FQGNSA. The CDR3 DNA reads TGTGCCAGCAGGTCAGGGTTTAGCAATCAGCCCCAGCATTTT. This codes for CASRSGFSNQPQHF.

The V gene is TRBV12-3 or TRBV12-4, the J gene TRBJ2-1, with 7 bases lining up with TRBD1. The CDR3 spans 13 residues. V shed 6 bases, J shed 9 bases, and the junction held 8 bases outside the gene matches. The CDR3 region is CASSRPRQGEQFF. The CDR3 DNA reads TGTGCCAGCAGCCGGCCTCGACAGGGTGAGCAGTTCTTC.

CDR3 loop: CSARDRRAVISYEQYF. The CDR3, as DNA: TGCAGTGCTAGAGATCGGAGGGCTGTCATCTCCTACGAGCAGTACTTC. This chain connects TRBV20-1 to TRBJ2-7; D possibly corresponds to TRBD2 (6 bases). Germline loops: CDR1 DFQATT, CDR2 SNEGSKA (reference sequence). With 0 bases removed from V and 0 bases from J, the gap between germline ends came to 15 bases. This CDR3 is built from 16 residues.

A few counts support this clonotype. The chain employs TRBV20-1 and TRBJ2-2; 9 bases are a match to TRBD2. V was clipped by 3 bases and J by 7 bases; unmatched bases: 9. The CDR3 consists of 15 residues. Germline lookup yields CDR1 DFQATT and CDR2 SNEGSKA (reference sequence). The CDR3 region is CSASCIAGAGGELFF. As DNA, the CDR3 is TGCAGTGCTAGCTGCATAGCGGGAGCGGGCGGGGAGCTGTTTTTT.

The table lists this clonotype with many counts. This chain uses TRBV4-1 with TRBJ1-3; 8 positions match TRBD1. Germline V gene sequence: CDR1 MGHRA, CDR2 YSYEKL. CDR3 length: 17 amino acids. Trimming took 0 bases from V and 4 from J; bases not matched to a gene: 8. The CDR3 protein is CASSQDSMTGDGNTIYF. In nucleotides, the CDR3 is TGCGCCAGCAGCCAAGACTCCATGACAGGGGACGGAAACACCATATATTTT.

This clonotype has more than one count but fewer than ten. The V call is TRBV4-1, the J call TRBJ2-1; TRBD2 agrees at 12 bases. This CDR3 has 16 amino acids. V shed 2 bases, J shed 4 bases, and the junction held 3 bases outside the gene matches. Germline-derived CDR1 and CDR2 are MGHRA and YSYEKL. CDR3 sequence reads: CASSQPTSGRYNEQFF. CDR3 sequence (DNA): TGCGCCAGCAGCCAACCGACTAGCGGGAGATACAATGAGCAGTTCTTC.

The chain recombines TRBV7-2 with TRBJ2-7; a possible D gene is TRBD1 (6 bases). The germline gives CDR1 SGHTA, CDR2 FQGNSA. V was trimmed by 2 bases and J by 7 bases, leaving 12 bases between them. This CDR3 region has 13 residues. CDR3 DNA: TGTGCCAGCAGCTTACAGGGGCCGAGTGAGCAGTACTTC. Encoded protein: CASSLQGPSEQYF. Together with reference TRBV7-2 and TRBJ2-7, the CDR3 gives the full variable domain: GAGVSQSPSNKVTEKGKDVELRCDPISGHTALYWYRQSLGQGLEFLIYFQGNSAPDKSGLPSDRFSAERTGGSVSTLTIQRTQQEDSAVYLCASSLQGPSEQYFGPGTRLTVT.

There are many counts of this clonotype. V usage is TRBV19 and J usage is TRBJ2-5; possibly TRBD1 or TRBD2 for D (6 bases each). The CDR3 totals 13 residues. Trimming left V 9 bases short and J 1 base short, with 12 bases between. CDR1 LNHDA and CDR2 SQIVND come from the germline V gene (reference sequence). The DNA for the CDR3 is TGTGCCAGCGCTACGGGGGCCCAAGAGACCCAGTACTTC. Encoded protein: CASATGAQETQYF.

The rearrangement joins TRBV10-3 to TRBJ1-5, with no clear D. The germline CDR1 and CDR2 sequences are ENHRY and SYGVKD. This CDR3 is built from 16 residues. V lost 3 bases to trimming and J lost 0 bases, with 12 bases between them. CDR3 nucleotide sequence: TGTGCCATCAGTGACCCGGACGGTAATAGCAATCAGCCCCAGCATTTT. This gives the protein CAISDPDGNSNQPQHF.

CDR3 residues: CASSYARDIKSNTDTQYF. The CDR3 DNA sequence: TGTGCCAGCAGTTACGCCCGGGACATCAAGTCTAACACAGATACGCAGTATTTT. This chain links TRBV6-6 with TRBJ2-3; the D gene is possibly TRBD1 (6 bases). V lost 2 bases and J lost 2, with 20 bases in between. CDR3 length: 18 amino acids. The V gene's germline CDR1 is MNHNY and CDR2 SVGAGI (reference sequence).

In regard to this clonotype: A much larger clonotype is one base distant, so this may be a read error. Written as DNA, the CDR3 is TGTGCCAGCAGCTCGGGAGTAGTATTTTGGGAGCAGTTCTTC. Translated, it gives CASSSGVVFWEQFF. This chain links TRBV9 with TRBJ2-1, with D possibly matching TRBD2 (6 bases). This CDR3 is 14 amino acids long. V was cut by 4 bases and J by 10 bases, with 18 bases left in between. Germline V lookup: CDR1 SGDLS, CDR2 YYNGEE.

There are a few counts of this clonotype. This chain links TRBV24-1 with TRBJ2-2, with 9 bases matching TRBD1. V was pared by 1 base and J by 4 bases, with 3 bases of the junction left unmatched. This CDR3 has 16 amino acids. Germline assignment: CDR1 KGHDR and CDR2 SFDVKD. The CDR3 sequence: CATSDLGDRATGELFF. The CDR3 DNA follows: TGTGCCACCAGTGATTTAGGGGACAGGGCCACCGGGGAGCTGTTTTTT.

The chain is built from TRBV25-1 and TRBJ1-2; TRBD1 matches 11 bases. With 6 bases clipped from V and 5 bases from J, the junction kept 5 bases outside the gene matches. The CDR3 sequence is 14 residues long. Germline values: CDR1 MGHDK, CDR2 SYGVNS. The CDR3 DNA is TGTGCCAGCAGGCCAGGACAGGGGGCGTATGGCTACACCTTC. Its translation is CASRPGQGAYGYTF.

This clonotype was counted once. The gene calls are TRBV19 and TRBJ2-1, with D tentatively TRBD2 (6 bases). This CDR3 has 12 amino acids. Germline V gene data show CDR1 as LNHDA and CDR2 as SQIVND (reference sequence). Trimming took 8 bases from V and 11 from J, leaving 16 bases between them. The CDR3 region has the DNA TGTGCCAGTGGTGGGCTAGCGTCACAGCAGTTCTTC. Translated: CASGGLASQQFF.

This chain connects TRBV20-1 to TRBJ2-1; TRBD2 agrees at 9 bases. The CDR3 totals 13 residues. Germline V gene lookup returns CDR1 DFQATT and CDR2 SNEGSKA (reference sequence). Trimming took 1 base from V and 9 from J; bases not matched to a gene: 4. This chain's CDR3 is CSARGSGRGEQFF. The CDR3 DNA sequence: TGCAGTGCTAGAGGTAGCGGGAGAGGTGAGCAGTTCTTC.

Regarding this clonotype: A much larger clonotype is one base distant, so this may be a read error. The missing conserved phenylalanine or tryptophan at the end of this CDR3 makes a read error likely. The CDR3 bases are TGTGCCGGGGGACAGTACCAAGAGACCCAGTACCTC. This codes for CAGGQYQETQYL. The chain has TRBV24-1 and TRBJ2-5; 7 positions agree with TRBD1. The germline gives CDR1 KGHDR, CDR2 SFDVKD. With 12 bases clipped from V and 0 bases from J, the junction kept 3 bases outside the gene matches. There are 12 residues in the CDR3.

The chain employs TRBV11-2 and TRBJ1-1; no clear D gene. Looked up from germline, CDR1 is SGHAT and CDR2 is FQNNGV. The CDR3 loop spans 13 amino acids. Trimming took 0 bases from V and 8 from J, leaving 10 bases between them. CDR3 region: CASSLDSGREAFF. DNA of the CDR3: TGTGCCAGCAGCTTAGATAGCGGGAGAGAAGCTTTCTTT.

This clonotype was recorded at least ten times. The rearrangement uses TRBV12-3 or TRBV12-4 and TRBJ2-7; no clear D. The germline V and J ends were trimmed by 6 bases and 5 bases, with 17 bases remaining between them. The CDR3 covers 14 residues. The CDR3 nucleotides read TGTGCCAGCAGCCCCCACACCTTACCACACGAGCAGTACTTC. It yields the protein CASSPHTLPHEQYF.